The 19 T cell receptor beta chains listed next were all sequenced from one sample in a study of blood T cell repertoires in COVID-19. Produced via immunoSEQ multiplex PCR; TCRdb's table is partial and in-frame only. The sample has 60,000 to 75,000 clones, around 86% seen once; the top ten hold roughly 2%. Specimen: peripheral blood. The origin of the receptors is a man aged 30 to 45 with acute or convalescent COVID-19.

This chain joins TRBV28 and TRBJ1-6; no clear D. From germline, CDR1 is MDHEN and CDR2 SYDVKM. The CDR3 length is 14 residues. The V gene lost 3 bases and the J gene lost 13 bases, with 16 bases spanning the gap. This CDR3 is CASSFVVVDSPLHF. CDR3 bases: TGTGCCAGCAGTTTTGTAGTCGTTGACTCTCCCCTCCACTTT.

The genes are TRBV7-2 and TRBJ2-3; D call uncertain. The V gene's germline CDR1 is SGHTA and CDR2 FQGNSA. CDR3 length equals 13 residues. Trimming cost V 1 base and J 8 bases, with 10 bases left between them. CDR3 DNA: TGTGCCAGCAGCTTAGTGAAGAGTGGTACGCAGTATTTT. Its translation is CASSLVKSGTQYF.

This chain links TRBV11-2 with TRBJ1-5, with D perhaps matching TRBD1 (6 bases). Trimming removed 1 base from V and 5 bases from J, with 9 bases in between. This CDR3 has 14 amino acids. Germline values: CDR1 SGHAT, CDR2 FQNNGV. The CDR3 nucleotides read TGTGCCAGCAGCTTAGGGGCAGGGGATCAGCCCCAGCATTTT. It codes for CASSLGAGDQPQHF.

The genes are TRBV10-3 and TRBJ1-1, with 8 bases matching TRBD1. Germline CDR1 is ENHRY and CDR2 is SYGVKD. J was trimmed by 7 bases and V by 4 bases; bases with no gene match: 8. The CDR3 length is 14 residues. Here the CDR3 DNA reads TGTGCCATCAGTGCCGGACAGGGAACTGTTGAAGCTTTCTTT. It specifies CAISAGQGTVEAFF.

J is TRBJ1-2 and V is TRBV27; TRBD1 matches at 8 bases. Germline CDR1 reads MNHEY; CDR2 reads SMNVEV (reference sequence). This CDR3 is built from 14 residues. V lost 1 base and J lost 4; bases outside the gene matches: 2. In nucleotides, the CDR3 is TGTGCCAGCAGTTTATTAGGACAGGGCTATGGCTACACCTTC. It yields the protein CASSLLGQGYGYTF.

V is TRBV7-9 and J is TRBJ1-2; 7 bases map to TRBD1. The CDR3 has 14 residues. The V segment lost 6 bases and the J segment 2 bases; nucleotides outside the gene matches: 6. Germline V gene data show CDR1 as SEHNR and CDR2 as FQNEAQ (reference sequence). CDR3 nucleotide sequence: TGTGCCAGCAGTGCACAGGGGATCAACTATGGCTACACCTTC. Amino acids: CASSAQGINYGYTF. The full variable domain, completed using reference TRBV7-9 and TRBJ1-2, is DTGVSQNPRHKITKRGQNVTFRCDPISEHNRLYWYRQTLGQGPEFLTYFQNEAQLEKSRLLSDRFSAERPKGSFSTLEIQRTEQGDSAMYLCASSAQGINYGYTFGSGTRLTVV.

This chain uses TRBV18 with TRBJ2-1; 9 positions match TRBD1. J gave up 9 bases and V 3 bases, and 12 bases lay outside the gene matches. This CDR3 is built from 16 residues. Looked up from germline, CDR1 is KGHSH and CDR2 is LQKENI. CDR3 DNA sequence: TGTGCCAGCTCACCTACCCCGGGACAGGGCAATGGTGAGCAGTTCTTC. Its translation: CASSPTPGQGNGEQFF.

The chain recombines TRBV5-1 with TRBJ2-3; 7 bases are shared with TRBD1. From germline, CDR1 is SGHRS and CDR2 YFSETQ. The CDR3 contains 15 residues. V was pared by 4 bases and J by 2 bases, with 7 bases of the junction left unmatched. The CDR3 sequence: CASSLSDRNTDTQYF. CDR3 coding DNA: TGCGCCAGCAGCCTATCGGACAGGAACACAGATACGCAGTATTTT.

This clone was observed once. This chain joins TRBV5-1 and TRBJ1-3; D gene ambiguous. Germline V gene sequence: CDR1 SGHRS, CDR2 YFSETQ. The length of the CDR3 is 15 residues. The germline V and J ends were trimmed by 0 bases and 2 bases, with 9 bases remaining between them. CDR3 DNA: TGCGCCAGCAGCTTGGGAGGGTTCACTGGAAACACCATATATTTT. Protein sequence: CASSLGGFTGNTIYF.

This clone was seen once. The rearrangement uses TRBV30 and TRBJ1-6; 7 nucleotides match TRBD1. Germline CDR1 GTSNPN, CDR2 SVGIG (reference sequence). The CDR3 is 18 amino acids. The V gene end was trimmed by 2 bases and the J gene end by 5 bases; junction bases not matched to a gene: 15. As DNA, the CDR3 is TGTGCCTGGAGTTCCCCGACAGGGTCGTTAATAAATAATTCACCCCTCCACTTT. Protein sequence: CAWSSPTGSLINNSPLHF.

V usage is TRBV12-3 or TRBV12-4 and J usage is TRBJ1-2; 7 bases line up with TRBD1. The CDR3 spans 13 residues. Unmatched junction bases numbered 4, after V lost 5 bases and J lost 4 bases. The CDR3 here is CASSPRTGYGYTF. Here the CDR3 DNA reads TGTGCCAGCAGTCCGAGGACAGGCTATGGCTACACCTTC.

This clone was found once. The J gene is TRBJ2-1, the V gene TRBV28; 7 bases line up with TRBD2. Germline CDR1 MDHEN, CDR2 SYDVKM. V shed 3 bases, J shed 7 bases, and the junction held 0 bases outside the gene matches. There are 12 residues in the CDR3. The CDR3 spells CASSLRGNEQFF. DNA of the CDR3: TGTGCCAGCAGTTTGCGGGGGAATGAGCAGTTCTTC. The full variable domain, completed using reference TRBV28 and TRBJ2-1, is DVKVTQSSRYLVKRTGEKVFLECVQDMDHENMFWYRQDPGLGLRLIYFSYDVKMKEKGDIPEGYSVSREKKERFSLILESASTNQTSMYLCASSLRGNEQFFGPGTRLTVL.

The rearrangement joins TRBV30 to TRBJ2-4; 10 bases map to TRBD1. The V and J ends lost 2 bases and 12 bases, in that order; junction bases with no gene match: 7. The CDR3 sequence is 13 residues long. CDR1 and CDR2 from the germline V gene are GTSNPN and SVGIG (reference sequence). This chain's CDR3 is CAWSTGTGVTQYF. CDR3 bases: TGTGCCTGGAGTACCGGGACAGGGGTTACTCAGTACTTC.

This rearrangement joins TRBV6-4 to TRBJ2-3, with D possibly being TRBD2 (6 bases). The V end lost 2 bases, the J end lost 0 bases, and 12 bases lay between the germline ends. This CDR3 has 16 residues. CDR1 and CDR2 from the germline V gene are MRHNA and SNTAGT. This CDR3 reads CASSDGGTVSTDTQYF. The CDR3 DNA follows: TGTGCCAGCAGTGACGGGGGGACGGTAAGCACAGATACGCAGTATTTT.

This chain uses TRBV7-2 with TRBJ2-7; TRBD2 matches at 11 bases. Germline-derived CDR1 and CDR2 are SGHTA and FQGNSA. The V segment lost 3 bases and the J segment 3 bases; nucleotides outside the gene matches: 16. The CDR3 has 19 amino acids. In DNA, the CDR3 is TGTGCCAGCAGCTTTAGGGTGGGACTAGCGGCCGTAACGAACTACGAGCAGTACTTC. Protein sequence: CASSFRVGLAAVTNYEQYF.

This clone appeared once. This sequence joins TRBV6-5 and TRBJ2-7, with D maybe TRBD1 (6 bases). Trimming removed 7 bases at V and 3 bases at J, with 16 bases between. The CDR3 is 14 amino acids. Germline lookup yields CDR1 MNHEY and CDR2 SVGAGI. Here the CDR3 DNA reads TGTGCCAGCAAACTATCGACAGGCCACTACGAGCAGTACTTC. As protein: CASKLSTGHYEQYF.

The chain is built from TRBV10-3 and TRBJ1-5; D might be TRBD1 (5 bases). The V and J ends lost 0 bases and 4 bases respectively, with 16 bases between them. This CDR3 has 17 amino acids. Germline-derived CDR1 and CDR2 are ENHRY and SYGVKD. For the CDR3, the DNA is TGTGCCATCAGTGAGTCGATGTGGGGGGACGCGAATCAGCCCCAGCATTTT. This sequence encodes CAISESMWGDANQPQHF.

This chain joins TRBV6-6 and TRBJ2-7, with 8 bases aligning to TRBD2. The germline gives CDR1 MNHNY, CDR2 SVGAGI (reference sequence). After removal of 11 bases from V and 0 bases from J, the junction contained 12 bases not matched to a gene. The CDR3 is 15 amino acids. The chain's CDR3 is CAAHPGGGSSYEQYF. CDR3 in DNA: TGTGCCGCCCATCCCGGCGGGGGGAGCTCCTACGAGCAGTACTTC.

The V call is TRBV10-3, the J call TRBJ1-1; no clear D. Trimming pared 8 bases from V and 4 bases from J, leaving 11 bases between. In germline, CDR1 is ENHRY, CDR2 SYGVKD. The CDR3 runs to 12 residues. CDR3 sequence: CAIGEVVTEAFF. The CDR3 DNA reads TGTGCCATCGGGGAGGTAGTCACTGAAGCTTTCTTT.